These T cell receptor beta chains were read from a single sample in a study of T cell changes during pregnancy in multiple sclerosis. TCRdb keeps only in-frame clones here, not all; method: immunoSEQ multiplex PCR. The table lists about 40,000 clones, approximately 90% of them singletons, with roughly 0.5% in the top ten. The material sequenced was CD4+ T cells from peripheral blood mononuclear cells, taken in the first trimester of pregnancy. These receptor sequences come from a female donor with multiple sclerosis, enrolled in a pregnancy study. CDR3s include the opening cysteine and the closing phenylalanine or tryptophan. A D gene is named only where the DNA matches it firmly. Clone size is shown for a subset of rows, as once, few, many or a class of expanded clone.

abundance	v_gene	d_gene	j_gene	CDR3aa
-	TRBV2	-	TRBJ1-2	CASSVQDYGYTF
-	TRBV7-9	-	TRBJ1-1	CASSLAGASTEAFF
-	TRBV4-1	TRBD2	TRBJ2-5	CASSRLVDAGGAETQYF
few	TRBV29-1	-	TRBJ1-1	CSVEKTETEAFF
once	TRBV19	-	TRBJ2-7	CASSIAPHSSYEQYF
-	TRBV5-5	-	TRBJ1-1	CASSSVHQGLNTEAFF
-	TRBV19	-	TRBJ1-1	CASSKGQNQVEAFF
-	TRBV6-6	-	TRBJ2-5	CASSYSGGEKTQYF
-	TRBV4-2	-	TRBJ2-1	CASSQGKIPGSPNNEQFF
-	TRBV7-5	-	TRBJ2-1	CVRSSTVYYLAGGGEQFF
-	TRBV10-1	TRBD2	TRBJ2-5	CASSDSHTGTSGETQYF
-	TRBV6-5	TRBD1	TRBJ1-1	CASSYSTGPSTEAFF
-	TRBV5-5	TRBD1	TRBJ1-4	CASTPGQDNEKLFF
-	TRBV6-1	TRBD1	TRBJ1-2	CASSESGQGGYGYTF
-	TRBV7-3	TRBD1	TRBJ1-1	CASSFQGAREEAFF
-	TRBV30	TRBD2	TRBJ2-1	CAWSKGPSGYEQFF
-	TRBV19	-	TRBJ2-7	CASSVSFWVYEQYF
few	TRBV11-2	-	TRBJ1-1	CASTPGFDTEAFF
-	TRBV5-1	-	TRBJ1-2	CATSPSGGAGYGYTF
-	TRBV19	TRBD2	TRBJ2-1	CASSFWPSGSGSNEQFF
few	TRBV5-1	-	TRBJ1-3	CASSLGEGSGNTIYF
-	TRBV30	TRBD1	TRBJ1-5	CAWSAQGDQPQHF
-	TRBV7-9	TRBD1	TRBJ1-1	CASSFRSPGGTEAFF
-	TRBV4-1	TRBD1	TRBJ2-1	CASSQEGIMRQGKHNEQFF
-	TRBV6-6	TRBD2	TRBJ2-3	CASRPSGRLGDTQYF
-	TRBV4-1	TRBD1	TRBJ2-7	CASSPHRDRGDEQYF
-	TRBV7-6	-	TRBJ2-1	CASSLAGASSYNEQFF
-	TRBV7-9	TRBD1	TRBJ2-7	CASSLESYRGLFYEQYF
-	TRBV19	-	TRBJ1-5	CASSIIGGRYSNQPQHF
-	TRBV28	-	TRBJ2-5	CASSSLQGAQETQYF
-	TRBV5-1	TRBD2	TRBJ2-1	CASSLILAGGGNEQFF
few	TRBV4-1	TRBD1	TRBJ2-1	CASSHASGTGGTKGQFF
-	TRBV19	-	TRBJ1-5	CASSTQADQPQHF
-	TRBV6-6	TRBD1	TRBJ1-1	CASSYPRQGVAFF
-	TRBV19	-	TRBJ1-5	CASSISPVRVISNQPQHF
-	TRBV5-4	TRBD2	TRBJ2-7	CASSLASGGQTPYEQYF
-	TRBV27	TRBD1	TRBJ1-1	CASSSRQGVTEAFF
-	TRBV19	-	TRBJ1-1	CASLQGHWGTEAFF
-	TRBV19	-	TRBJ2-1	CASSIRGIATRSSYNEQFF
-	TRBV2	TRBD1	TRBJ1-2	CASRPGQGIFYGYTF
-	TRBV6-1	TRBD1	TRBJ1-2	CASSEGTGGTYGYTF
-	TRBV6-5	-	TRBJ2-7	CASALRGAGYEQYF
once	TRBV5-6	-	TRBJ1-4	CASSLTPGWEGGKLFF
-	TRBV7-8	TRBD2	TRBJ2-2	CASSTRGVKLWAGELFF
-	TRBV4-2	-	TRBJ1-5	CASSGGGQPQHF
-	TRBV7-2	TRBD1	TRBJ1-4	CASSTGTGLEKLFF
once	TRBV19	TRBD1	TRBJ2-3	CAAGRTGNRTQYF
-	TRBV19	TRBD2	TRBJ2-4	CASSLGGGENIQYF
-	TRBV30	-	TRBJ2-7	CAWSVAGDQYEQYF
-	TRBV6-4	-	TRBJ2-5	CASSTGTFKETQYF
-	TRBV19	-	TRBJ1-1	CASTLSLLNTEAFF
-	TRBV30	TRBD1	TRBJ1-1	CAWIPGGRFEGTEAFF
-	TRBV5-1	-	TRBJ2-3	CASSLVGGCDTQYF
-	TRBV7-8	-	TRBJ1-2	CASSLYIFGENYGYTF
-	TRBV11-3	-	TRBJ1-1	CASSRGFDTEAFF